This T cell receptor (beta chain) stems from a study of CD8 T cells in Susac syndrome. RNA, at about 0.5 to 1 ug, was reverse transcribed with random hexamers. TCRdb itself ran the immunoSEQ multiplex PCR reads through MiXCR, one entry per CDR3 protein. Of some 100,000 distinct CDR3 sequences detected, 90% to 95% appear once; the ten largest clones hold around 0.085%. The V end was cut by 7 bases, the J end by 12 bases, with 18 bases between. Germline CDR1 is MNHNS and CDR2 is SASEGT. The CDR3 totals 12 residues. This TCR came from a human donor with multiple sclerosis. Sequencing used CD4+ T cells from PBMCs. The chain carries TRBV6-1 and TRBJ1-2, with a tentative D call TRBD1 (5 bases). The CDR3 bases are TGTGCCAGCACCCAGCCGGGGCCTCTAGACACCTTC. This codes for CASTQPGPLDTF.